The TCR beta chain under discussion was sequenced for a study of blood T cell repertoires in COVID-19. All enrollees were roughly 18 to 89 years old and from roughly 26 US areas. Exposed study participants had met a COVID-19 case within 2 weeks before entry. Clones were sequenced by immunoSEQ multiplex PCR, and TCRdb holds only the in-frame ones, with some missing. Here the sample spans approximately 200,000 clones, approximately 89% being singletons. Sequenced material: PBMCs or T cells enriched from blood (not recorded which). The receptor was derived from a woman aged 25 to 39 who had been exposed to COVID-19.

CDR3 in amino acids: CASSSVGGAYTEAFF. The CDR3 region has the DNA TGTGCCAGCAGTTCCGTGGGGGGGGCTTACACTGAAGCTTTCTTT. V gene TRBV6-5 combines with J gene TRBJ1-1; weak D call: TRBD1 (6 bases). The V end was cut by 4 bases, the J end by 3 bases, with 15 bases between. Germline V gives CDR1 MNHEY, CDR2 SVGAGI. This CDR3 is built from 15 residues.